This T cell receptor (beta chain) was found in a study of blood T cell repertoires in COVID-19. For the study at large: The origin of the acute and convalescent COVID-19 samples was the United States, Italy and Spain. T cells, B-cell-depleted T cells, or PBMCs provided the cDNA or gDNA that served as material.

The CDR3 has 14 amino acids. The V gene lost 3 bases and the J gene lost 3 bases, with 13 bases spanning the gap. Germline V gene lookup returns CDR1 DFQATT and CDR2 SNEGSKA (reference sequence). Original processing notes: By means of reference gene primer amplification, nucleated cell counts were estimated. TCRdb keeps only in-frame clones here, not all; method: immunoSEQ multiplex PCR. V and J calls plus clone size are reproduced from that table; the DNA served to infer D and trimming. The sample comprises about 280,000 clones, approximately 85% of which are singletons, and about 5.1% rests with the top ten.

The receptor comes from a man between 45 and 60 years old with active or convalescent COVID-19. The chain has TRBV20-1 and TRBJ2-3; a weak D match, TRBD2 (5 bases). The sequencing sample was made of peripheral blood. This CDR3 is CSASRVRVTDTQYF. CDR3 nucleotide sequence: TGCAGTGCTAGTCGGGTGCGGGTGACAGATACGCAGTATTTT.